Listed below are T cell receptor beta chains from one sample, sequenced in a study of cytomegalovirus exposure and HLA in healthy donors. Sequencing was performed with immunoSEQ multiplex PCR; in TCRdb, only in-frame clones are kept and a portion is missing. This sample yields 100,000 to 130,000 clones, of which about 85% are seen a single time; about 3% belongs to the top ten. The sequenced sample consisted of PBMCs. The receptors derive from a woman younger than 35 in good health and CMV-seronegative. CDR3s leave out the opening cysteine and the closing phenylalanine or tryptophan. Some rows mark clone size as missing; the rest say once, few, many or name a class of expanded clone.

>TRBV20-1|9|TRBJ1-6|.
SAPRTVPLH
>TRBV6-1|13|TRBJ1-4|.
ASSEFQTTNEKLF
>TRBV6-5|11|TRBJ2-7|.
ASSYLGAYEQY
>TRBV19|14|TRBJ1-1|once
ASSPDRWNVNTEAF
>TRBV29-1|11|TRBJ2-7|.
SVLSGGAHEQY
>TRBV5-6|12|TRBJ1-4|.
ASSLGQVNEKLF
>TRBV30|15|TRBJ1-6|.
AWSTGYQGQVVSPLH
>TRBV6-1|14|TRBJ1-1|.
ASSEGFGRVGTEAF
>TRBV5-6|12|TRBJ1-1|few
ASSRTASNTEAF
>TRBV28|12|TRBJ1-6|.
ASRRTGDNSPLH
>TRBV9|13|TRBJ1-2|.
ASSKHTGDGYGYT
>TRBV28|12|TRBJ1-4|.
ASSPTEPPEKLF
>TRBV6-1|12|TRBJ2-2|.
ASRPRLETGELF
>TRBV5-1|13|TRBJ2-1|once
ASSPPSGVYNEQF
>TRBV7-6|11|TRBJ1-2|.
ASSLGGQSSYT
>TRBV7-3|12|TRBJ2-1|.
ASSFGGLYNEQF
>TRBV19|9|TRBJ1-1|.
ASQGNTEAF
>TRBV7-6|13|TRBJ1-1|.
ASSSRRGTNTEAF
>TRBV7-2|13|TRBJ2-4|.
ASSFQVTSKNIQY
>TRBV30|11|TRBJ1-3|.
AAGTAPGNTIY
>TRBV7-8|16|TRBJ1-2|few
ASSSPYVGVLPGYGYT
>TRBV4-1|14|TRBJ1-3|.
ASSQNLLGSGNTIY
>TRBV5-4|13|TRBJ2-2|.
ASSTRGANTGELF
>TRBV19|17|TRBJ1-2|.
ASSGELPTGTGNDYGYT
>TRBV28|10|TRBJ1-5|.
ASSQNYQPQH
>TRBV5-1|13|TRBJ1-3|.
ASSLGDFSGNTIY
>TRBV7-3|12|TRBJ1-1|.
ASSLIGESTEAF
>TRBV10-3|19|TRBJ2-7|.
AISESGLRGARNRLSYEQY
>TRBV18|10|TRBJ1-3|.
ASSLSGNTIY
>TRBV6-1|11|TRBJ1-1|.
ASGKQENNEAF
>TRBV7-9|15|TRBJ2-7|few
ASSPRGSGVASYEQY
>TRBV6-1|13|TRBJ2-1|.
ASNNRFGSYNEQF
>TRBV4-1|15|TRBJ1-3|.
ASSRPRAPDSGNTIY
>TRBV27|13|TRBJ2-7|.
ASSLGGFSIYEQY
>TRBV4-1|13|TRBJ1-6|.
ASSQEGAWDSPLH
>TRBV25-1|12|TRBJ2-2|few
ASSGDRVPGELF
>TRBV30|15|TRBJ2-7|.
AWSAGGGAVRTYEQY
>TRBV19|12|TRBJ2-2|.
ASRGQGTTGELF
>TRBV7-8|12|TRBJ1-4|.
ASSLDRAREKLF
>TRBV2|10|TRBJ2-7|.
ASRDRGLEQY
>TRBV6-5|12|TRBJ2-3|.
ASSGTRETDTQY
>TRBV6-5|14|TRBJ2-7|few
ASSYASDSGSYEQY
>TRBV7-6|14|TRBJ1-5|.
ASSLGFAGNHQPQH
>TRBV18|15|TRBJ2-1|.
ASSPGEGTPSYNEQF
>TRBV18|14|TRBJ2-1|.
ASSPVGTSTYNEQF
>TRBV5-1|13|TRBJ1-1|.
ASRSGARNLAEAF
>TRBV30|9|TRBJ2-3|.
AWTVTDTQY
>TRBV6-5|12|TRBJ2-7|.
ASSKDRGIDEQY
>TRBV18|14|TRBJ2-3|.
ASSPQLAGSTDTQY
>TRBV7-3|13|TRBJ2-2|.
ASSRTGMGTGELF
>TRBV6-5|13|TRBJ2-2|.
ASSFTGENTGELF
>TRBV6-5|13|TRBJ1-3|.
ASSYSRGFGNTIY
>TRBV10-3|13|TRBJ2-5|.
AISESSASEETQY
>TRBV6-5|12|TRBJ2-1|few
ASSYFSSNNEQF
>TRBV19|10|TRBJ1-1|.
ASSMQAFEAF